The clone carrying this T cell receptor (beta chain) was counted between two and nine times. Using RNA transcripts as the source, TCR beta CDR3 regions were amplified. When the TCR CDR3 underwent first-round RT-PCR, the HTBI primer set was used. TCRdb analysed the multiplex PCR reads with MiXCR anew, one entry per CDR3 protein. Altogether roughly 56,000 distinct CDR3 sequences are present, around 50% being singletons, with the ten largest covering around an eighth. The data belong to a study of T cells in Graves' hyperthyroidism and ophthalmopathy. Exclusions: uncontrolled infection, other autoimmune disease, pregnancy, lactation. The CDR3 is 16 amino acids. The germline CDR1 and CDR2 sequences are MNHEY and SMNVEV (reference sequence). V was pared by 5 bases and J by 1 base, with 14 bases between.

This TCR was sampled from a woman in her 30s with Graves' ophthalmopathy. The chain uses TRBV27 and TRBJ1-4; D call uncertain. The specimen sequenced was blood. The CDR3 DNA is TGTGCCAGCAGTCCCCTAGGAGTGATAACTAATGAAAAACTGTTTTTT. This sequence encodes CASSPLGVITNEKLFF.